Listed below are T cell receptor beta chains from one sample, sequenced in a study of type 1 regulatory T cells. TCRdb itself ran the reads through MiXCR, one entry per CDR3 protein. The top ten hold 7.6% of the sample, which has fewer than 70,000 distinct CDR3 sequences, 63% seen once. Antigens of these TCRs are unknown. The sequencing sample was made of cultured T cells, either the whole culture or a sorted T cell fraction (not recorded which). These TCRs come from a human donor in good health. CDR3s include the opening cysteine and the closing phenylalanine or tryptophan. Fields, in order: CDR3 length, V gene, clone size, J gene, D gene, CDR3 protein, CDR3 DNA. D genes are given only for firm matches. Clone size is shown for a subset of rows, as once, few, many or a class of expanded clone.

length: 14; V: TRBV18; size: -; J: TRBJ2-1; D: -; CDR3: CASSPNDRSNEQFF; DNA: TGTGCCAGCTCACCAAACGACAGGAGCAATGAGCAGTTCTTC
length: 15; V: TRBV7-2; size: -; J: TRBJ2-1; D: -; CDR3: CASSLGIGSDGEQFF; DNA: TGTGCCAGCAGCTTAGGCATCGGGAGCGACGGTGAGCAGTTCTTC
length: 18; V: TRBV7-9; size: few; J: TRBJ2-3; D: TRBD2; CDR3: CASSSSLGLARQRDTQYF; DNA: TGTGCCAGCAGCTCCAGTTTGGGACTAGCGCGACAGCGGGATACGCAGTATTTT
length: 16; V: TRBV6-1; size: -; J: TRBJ1-5; D: TRBD1; CDR3: CASSAGQALSNQPQHF; DNA: TGTGCCAGCAGTGCTGGACAGGCGCTTAGCAATCAGCCCCAGCATTTT
length: 15; V: TRBV5-1; size: -; J: TRBJ2-3; D: -; CDR3: CASSLTNRDTDTQYF; DNA: TGCGCCAGCAGCTTGACCAACAGGGACACAGATACGCAGTATTTT
length: 12; V: TRBV29-1; size: -; J: TRBJ2-7; D: TRBD2; CDR3: CSVGGRSYEQYF; DNA: TGCAGCGTGGGAGGGAGGTCCTACGAGCAGTACTTC
length: 14; V: TRBV29-1; size: -; J: TRBJ2-1; D: TRBD1; CDR3: CSVGGRTGVNEQFF; DNA: TGCAGCGTAGGTGGGCGGACAGGGGTGAATGAGCAGTTCTTC
length: 15; V: TRBV11-2; size: few; J: TRBJ2-2; D: TRBD2; CDR3: CASIKRRESPGELFF; DNA: TGTGCCAGCATTAAGAGGCGGGAGAGTCCCGGGGAGCTGTTTTTT
length: 14; V: TRBV29-1; size: -; J: TRBJ1-1; D: -; CDR3: CSVGVGGQNTEAFF; DNA: TGCAGCGTTGGAGTCGGGGGGCAGAACACTGAAGCTTTCTTT
length: 18; V: TRBV5-1; size: -; J: TRBJ2-2; D: TRBD1; CDR3: CASSSTTGTGRRDGELFF; DNA: TGCGCCAGCAGCTCAACAACCGGGACAGGGAGACGTGACGGGGAGCTGTTTTTT
length: 15; V: TRBV2; size: few; J: TRBJ1-4; D: -; CDR3: CASGVQGSTNEKLFF; DNA: TGTGCCAGCGGCGTCCAGGGATCCACTAATGAAAAACTGTTTTTT
length: 13; V: TRBV11-2; size: -; J: TRBJ2-3; D: -; CDR3: CASSLSLADTQYF; DNA: TGTGCCAGCAGCTTGTCTCTCGCAGATACGCAGTATTTT
length: 15; V: TRBV5-4; size: few; J: TRBJ2-1; D: -; CDR3: CASSSAASIYNEQFF; DNA: TGTGCCAGCAGCTCAGCCGCATCAATCTACAATGAGCAGTTCTTC
length: 12; V: TRBV28; size: -; J: TRBJ2-1; D: -; CDR3: CASSSLISLQFF; DNA: TGTGCCAGCAGTTCGCTTATCAGCCTTCAGTTCTTC
length: 12; V: TRBV20-1; size: -; J: TRBJ2-5; D: TRBD1; CDR3: CSAEGDRETQYF; DNA: TGCAGTGCTGAGGGGGACAGAGAGACCCAGTACTTC
length: 16; V: TRBV5-1; size: -; J: TRBJ2-1; D: TRBD2; CDR3: CASSSKLAATYNEQFF; DNA: TGCGCCAGCAGCTCGAAACTAGCGGCAACCTACAATGAGCAGTTCTTC
length: 11; V: TRBV20-1; size: -; J: TRBJ2-1; D: -; CDR3: CSARALPSQFF; DNA: TGCAGTGCTAGAGCTCTACCTTCGCAGTTCTTC
length: 13; V: TRBV20-1; size: few; J: TRBJ1-2; D: -; CDR3: CSARAGTNYGYTF; DNA: TGCAGTGCTAGGGCGGGAACTAACTATGGCTACACCTTC
length: 19; V: TRBV5-1; size: -; J: TRBJ2-4; D: TRBD2; CDR3: CASARTTSGTSGAKNIQYF; DNA: TGCGCCAGCGCCAGAACCACTAGCGGGACATCGGGAGCCAAAAACATTCAGTACTTC
length: 13; V: TRBV20-1; size: -; J: TRBJ1-5; D: TRBD1; CDR3: CSAKTGGNQPQHF; DNA: TGCAGTGCTAAGACAGGGGGCAATCAGCCCCAGCATTTT
length: 16; V: TRBV7-3; size: -; J: TRBJ2-2; D: -; CDR3: CASSLKPTAGTGELFF; DNA: TGTGCCAGCAGCTTAAAGCCGACGGCGGGCACCGGGGAGCTGTTTTTT
length: 17; V: TRBV4-1; size: few; J: TRBJ1-5; D: -; CDR3: CASSHDSGQGLYQPQHF; DNA: TGCGCCAGCAGCCATGATTCGGGGCAGGGACTATATCAGCCCCAGCATTTT
length: 13; V: TRBV24-1; size: -; J: TRBJ2-2; D: TRBD1; CDR3: CAIGDSNTGELFF; DNA: TGTGCCATCGGGGACAGTAACACCGGGGAGCTGTTTTTT
length: 15; V: TRBV4-1; size: -; J: TRBJ2-7; D: TRBD2; CDR3: CASSQDKASGYEQYF; DNA: TGCGCCAGCAGCCAAGATAAGGCTAGCGGCTACGAGCAGTACTTC
length: 14; V: TRBV7-9; size: -; J: TRBJ1-5; D: -; CDR3: CASSPEGLGQPQHF; DNA: TGTGCCAGCAGCCCCGAGGGACTGGGTCAGCCCCAGCATTTT
length: 12; V: TRBV5-5; size: -; J: TRBJ2-5; D: -; CDR3: CASSRYQETQYF; DNA: TGTGCCAGCAGCAGGTACCAAGAGACCCAGTACTTC
length: 14; V: TRBV4-1; size: -; J: TRBJ2-5; D: TRBD2; CDR3: CASSRGLAGGSVHF; DNA: TGCGCCAGCAGCCGAGGACTAGCGGGAGGGTCTGTGCACTTC
length: 14; V: TRBV29-1; size: -; J: TRBJ1-1; D: TRBD1; CDR3: CSVAQGTGNTEAFF; DNA: TGCAGCGTTGCCCAAGGGACAGGCAACACTGAAGCTTTCTTT
length: 16; V: TRBV30; size: -; J: TRBJ2-5; D: -; CDR3: CAWSAPGTSPRETQYF; DNA: TGTGCCTGGAGTGCTCCCGGGACATCGCCAAGGGAGACCCAGTACTTC
length: 15; V: TRBV10-2; size: once; J: TRBJ1-1; D: TRBD1; CDR3: CASSIGQGRGTEAFF; DNA: TGCGCCAGCAGCATAGGACAGGGCCGGGGCACTGAAGCTTTCTTT
length: 13; V: TRBV5-6; size: -; J: TRBJ2-2; D: -; CDR3: CASSFSSTGELFF; DNA: TGTGCCAGCAGCTTCTCTAGCACCGGGGAGCTGTTTTTT
length: 18; V: TRBV14; size: -; J: TRBJ2-7; D: TRBD1; CDR3: CASSHPRGPGTGGREQYF; DNA: TGTGCCAGCAGCCACCCCCGAGGCCCCGGGACAGGGGGTCGCGAGCAGTACTTC
length: 16; V: TRBV15; size: -; J: TRBJ2-3; D: TRBD2; CDR3: CATSSAGLAGEYTQYF; DNA: TGTGCCACCAGCAGTGCAGGACTAGCGGGAGAGTATACGCAGTATTTT
length: 16; V: TRBV4-2; size: -; J: TRBJ2-5; D: TRBD1; CDR3: CASSQSTGVGQETQYF; DNA: TGTGCCAGCAGCCAATCAACAGGGGTGGGGCAAGAGACCCAGTACTTC
length: 17; V: TRBV7-8; size: -; J: TRBJ2-5; D: -; CDR3: CASSFPRGLIYVETQYF; DNA: TGTGCCAGCAGCTTCCCACGAGGACTGATTTATGTGGAGACCCAGTACTTC
length: 15; V: TRBV20-1; size: -; J: TRBJ1-4; D: -; CDR3: CSARDVALTNEKLFF; DNA: TGCAGTGCTAGAGATGTCGCACTCACTAATGAAAAACTGTTTTTT
length: 12; V: TRBV20-1; size: -; J: TRBJ2-7; D: -; CDR3: CSARSPSYEQYF; DNA: TGCAGTGCTAGATCTCCAAGCTACGAGCAGTACTTC
length: 16; V: TRBV14; size: -; J: TRBJ2-1; D: -; CDR3: CASSQPLAGYGRVQFF; DNA: TGTGCCAGCAGCCAACCACTAGCAGGCTACGGCAGAGTGCAGTTCTTC
length: 12; V: TRBV3-1; size: -; J: TRBJ2-2; D: -; CDR3: CASSSGAGELFF; DNA: TGTGCCAGCAGCTCGGGGGCCGGGGAGCTGTTTTTT
length: 12; V: TRBV6-5; size: -; J: TRBJ2-5; D: -; CDR3: CASTGRGKTQYF; DNA: TGTGCCAGCACCGGCAGGGGAAAGACCCAGTACTTC
length: 17; V: TRBV5-1; size: -; J: TRBJ2-1; D: TRBD2; CDR3: CASSSLGLAGSYNEQFF; DNA: TGCGCCAGCAGCTCGCTGGGACTAGCGGGATCGTACAATGAGCAGTTCTTC
length: 15; V: TRBV5-1; size: -; J: TRBJ2-5; D: TRBD1; CDR3: CASRSDLSGGVTQYF; DNA: TGCGCCAGCAGATCCGATCTTTCAGGGGGCGTGACCCAGTACTTC
length: 13; V: TRBV24-1; size: few; J: TRBJ2-3; D: -; CDR3: CATSERGTDTQYF; DNA: TGTGCCACCAGTGAAAGGGGCACAGATACGCAGTATTTT
length: 16; V: TRBV6-2/TRBV6-3; size: -; J: TRBJ2-7; D: TRBD2; CDR3: CASSSRTSGRAWEQYF; DNA: TGTGCCAGCAGTTCCAGGACTAGCGGGAGGGCCTGGGAGCAGTACTTC
length: 15; V: TRBV14; size: -; J: TRBJ2-1; D: TRBD2; CDR3: CASSQTSGSSNEQFF; DNA: TGTGCCAGCAGCCAGACTAGCGGGAGTAGCAATGAGCAGTTCTTC
length: 14; V: TRBV20-1; size: few; J: TRBJ2-5; D: TRBD2; CDR3: CSAGTSGSGETQYF; DNA: TGCAGTGCCGGGACTAGCGGGAGCGGCGAGACCCAGTACTTC
length: 16; V: TRBV9; size: -; J: TRBJ2-2; D: -; CDR3: CASSAGQTANTGELFF; DNA: TGTGCCAGCAGCGCCGGACAGACTGCGAACACCGGGGAGCTGTTTTTT
length: 17; V: TRBV4-3; size: few; J: TRBJ2-1; D: TRBD2; CDR3: CASSQDPGTSLHNEQFF; DNA: TGCGCCAGCAGCCAAGATCCCGGGACTAGTCTCCACAATGAGCAGTTCTTC
length: 13; V: TRBV27; size: -; J: TRBJ2-7; D: -; CDR3: CASSSQGGYEQYF; DNA: TGTGCCAGCAGTTCCCAAGGGGGGTACGAGCAGTACTTC
length: 14; V: TRBV24-1; size: -; J: TRBJ2-7; D: -; CDR3: CATSDSGGAREQYF; DNA: TGTGCCACCAGTGATTCAGGCGGGGCGAGAGAGCAGTACTTC
length: 13; V: TRBV29-1; size: few; J: TRBJ2-2; D: TRBD2; CDR3: CSVGWRELGELFF; DNA: TGCAGCGTTGGATGGCGGGAGCTCGGGGAGCTGTTTTTT
length: 10; V: TRBV7-9; size: -; J: TRBJ1-2; D: -; CDR3: CASSLYGYTF; DNA: TGTGCCAGCAGCCTATATGGCTACACCTTC